Following are 7 T cell receptor beta chains from one sample sequenced in a study of regulatory T cells in long-lasting Graves disease. Time point specified: persistent/refractory GD, antithyroid drugs over 5 years with positive TRAb. Researchers made the TCR library from RNA that was extracted from PBMCs. Building of the TCR beta libraries involved iRepertoire HTBI primers and Arm-PCR of CDR3 regions. TCRdb itself ran the multiplex PCR reads through MiXCR, one entry per CDR3 protein. The sample holds approximately 470,000 distinct CDR3 sequences, 20% seen once. The sequencing used peripheral blood mononuclear cells (PBMCs), collected when the disease was refractory, from a patient treated with antithyroid drugs. The receptor set was obtained from a female donor with Graves disease.

This clonotype has at least ten counts. The chain uses TRBV2 and TRBJ2-2; the D gene is possibly TRBD2 (5 bases). Germline CDR1 SNHLY, CDR2 FYNNEI. The V gene lost 8 bases and the J gene lost 0 bases, with 7 bases spanning the gap. CDR3 length: 13 residues. The CDR3 bases are TGTGCCAGCGAGGACTCGAACACCGGGGAGCTGTTTTTT. This encodes CASEDSNTGELFF.

This clonotype came up a few times. V and J are TRBV18 and TRBJ1-1; perhaps TRBD1 as D (5 bases). There are 16 residues in the CDR3. The V end was cut by 4 bases, the J end by 4 bases, with 19 bases between. CDR1 and CDR2 (germline): KGHSH, LQKENI. CDR3 residues: CASSRDEKGSGTEAFF. DNA for the CDR3: TGTGCCAGCTCACGCGATGAAAAGGGGAGCGGCACTGAAGCTTTCTTT. The full variable domain, its missing parts supplied by reference TRBV18 and TRBJ1-1, is NAGVMQNPRHLVRRRGQEARLRCSPMKGHSHVYWYRQLPEEGLKFMVYLQKENIIDESGMPKERFSAEFPKEGPSILRIQQVVRGDSAAYFCASSRDEKGSGTEAFFGQGTRLTVV.

The J gene is TRBJ2-5, the V gene TRBV5-1, with 10 nucleotides matching TRBD2. The CDR3 covers 18 residues. With 0 bases clipped from V and 0 bases from J, the junction kept 8 bases outside the gene matches. Germline CDR1 and CDR2: SGHRS and YFSETQ. The CDR3 DNA reads as TGCGCCAGCAGCTTGGTCCGTCTAGCGGGAGCCCACCAAGAGACCCAGTACTTC. Encoded protein: CASSLVRLAGAHQETQYF.

This clonotype was observed a single time. The rearrangement links TRBV5-1 to TRBJ1-1; 9 bases are shared with TRBD1. J lost 1 base, V lost 4 bases, and 5 bases had no gene match. This CDR3 has 15 residues. The V gene's germline CDR1 is SGHRS and CDR2 YFSETQ. CDR3 in amino acids: CASSQWGQGNTEAFF. CDR3 coding DNA: TGCGCCAGCAGCCAGTGGGGACAGGGGAACACTGAAGCTTTCTTT.

Notes on this clonotype: This may stem from a read error, because a much larger clone lies one nucleotide away. The chain carries TRBV28 and TRBJ1-6; 7 bases agree with TRBD1. Germline CDR1 and CDR2: MDHEN and SYDVKM. CDR3 size: 15 residues. The CDR3: CASSPSTGARSPPHF. The CDR3 DNA follows: TGTGCCAGCAGTCCATCAACAGGGGCAAGGTCACCCCCCCACTTT.

This clonotype was seen many times. V gene TRBV28 combines with J gene TRBJ1-2, with 8 bases matching TRBD1. V gave up 6 bases and J gave up 4 bases; unmatched junction bases: 4. Germline V lookup: CDR1 MDHEN, CDR2 SYDVKM. The CDR3 is 13 residues long. The CDR3 sequence: CASRAGGSYGYTF. CDR3 nucleotides: TGTGCCAGCAGAGCAGGGGGCAGCTATGGCTACACCTTC.

This clonotype was seen ten or more times. This chain uses TRBV27 with TRBJ1-4; D is uncertain. CDR1 MNHEY and CDR2 SMNVEV come from the germline V gene (reference sequence). V lost 5 bases and J lost 3, with 16 bases in between. The CDR3 runs to 16 residues. CDR3 region: CASSPSSVGPNEKLFF. CDR3 coding DNA: TGTGCCAGCAGTCCCAGCTCAGTAGGGCCTAATGAAAAACTGTTTTTT.